The source of this T cell receptor (beta chain) is a study of blood T cell repertoires in COVID-19. Study context: Researchers got acute and convalescent COVID-19 samples from the United States, Italy and Spain.

There are 14 residues in the CDR3. This clone has just one count. The repertoire was sequenced with immunoSEQ multiplex PCR; TCRdb's copy has only in-frame clones and lacks some. Among roughly 100,000 clones listed, about 80% were seen once. The receptor comes from a human donor in a cohort sampled during active COVID-19. Sequencing was carried out using peripheral blood. The chain couples TRBV21-1 to TRBJ1-5; TRBD1 is the table's D call and was not checked against the DNA. TRBV21-1 is shown as a pseudogene. CDR3 sequence reads: CASSKGQGRQPQHF. The CDR3 DNA reads TGTGCCAGCAGCAAAGGGCAGGGTAGACAGCCCCAGCATTTT.